This T cell receptor beta chain was captured by sequencing in a study of CD8 T cells in ankylosing spondylitis. MiXCR, applied by TCRdb to the 5' RACE reads, yields one record per CDR3 protein. The sample consists of 300,000 to 400,000 distinct CDR3 sequences, around 20% of them appearing once. Per germline, CDR1 SGHVS and CDR2 FQNEAQ. Trimming took off 3 bases at V and 7 bases at J, with 18 bases between the two ends. There are 15 residues in the CDR3. The source material was blood, either unsorted or a sorted T cell fraction (not recorded which). The gene calls are TRBV7-8 and TRBJ1-1; D unresolved. This clonotype was sampled from a male donor with ankylosing spondylitis or in good health (not recorded which). CDR3 amino acids: CASSFPFGPAGEAFF. The CDR3 DNA reads as TGTGCCAGCAGCTTTCCGTTCGGGCCGGCGGGTGAAGCTTTCTTT.